This TCR beta chain was observed in a study of CD8 T cells in ankylosing spondylitis. One entry per CDR3 protein, called by TCRdb with MiXCR from the 5' RACE reads. The sample carries approximately 180,000 distinct CDR3 sequences, about 20% recorded once. With V trimmed by 1 base and J by 9 bases, 6 bases remained unmatched. From germline, CDR1 is SGHTA and CDR2 FQGNSA. The CDR3 totals 15 residues. This clonotype has at least ten counts. The rearrangement uses TRBV7-2 and TRBJ2-7, with 13 nucleotides matching TRBD2. The sample consisted of blood, either unsorted or a sorted T cell fraction (not recorded which). The source is a male donor under 35 with ankylosing spondylitis or in good health (not recorded which). The CDR3 reads CASSLGGLAGDGQYF. In nucleotides, the CDR3 is TGTGCCAGCAGCTTAGGCGGACTAGCGGGAGACGGGCAGTACTTC.